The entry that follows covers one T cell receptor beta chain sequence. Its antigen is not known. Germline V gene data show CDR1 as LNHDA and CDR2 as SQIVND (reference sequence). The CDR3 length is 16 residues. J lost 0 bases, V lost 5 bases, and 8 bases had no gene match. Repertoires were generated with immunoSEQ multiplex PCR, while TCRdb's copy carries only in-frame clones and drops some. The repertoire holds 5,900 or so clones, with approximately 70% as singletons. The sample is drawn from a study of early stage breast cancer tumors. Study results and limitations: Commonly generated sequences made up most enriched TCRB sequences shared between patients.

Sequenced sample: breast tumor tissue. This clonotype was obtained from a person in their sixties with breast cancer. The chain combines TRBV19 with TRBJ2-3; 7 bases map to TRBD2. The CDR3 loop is CASSSKAGSSTDTQYF. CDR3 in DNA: TGTGCCAGTAGTTCAAAAGCGGGAAGCAGCACAGATACGCAGTATTTT.